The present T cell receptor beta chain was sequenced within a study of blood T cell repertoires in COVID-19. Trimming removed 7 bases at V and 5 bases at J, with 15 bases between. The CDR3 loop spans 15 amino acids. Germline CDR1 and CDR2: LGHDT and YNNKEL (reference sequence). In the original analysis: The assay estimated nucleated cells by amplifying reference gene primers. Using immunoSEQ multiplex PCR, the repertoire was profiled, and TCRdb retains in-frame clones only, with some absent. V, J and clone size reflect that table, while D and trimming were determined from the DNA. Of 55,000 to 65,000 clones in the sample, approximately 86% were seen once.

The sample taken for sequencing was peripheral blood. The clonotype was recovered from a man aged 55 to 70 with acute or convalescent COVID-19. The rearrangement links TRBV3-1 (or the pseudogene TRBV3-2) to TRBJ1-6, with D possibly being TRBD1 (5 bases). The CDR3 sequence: CASTGPGRNNSPLHF. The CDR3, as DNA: TGTGCCAGCACGGGACCCGGGAGAAATAATTCACCCCTCCACTTT.